This paragraph reports one TCR beta chain. Assay used: immunoSEQ multiplex PCR; TCRdb lists only in-frame clones, some missing. The table has tens of thousands of clones, over 60% seen once. This entry comes from a study of blood T cell repertoires in COVID-19. Study information: There were acute and convalescent COVID-19 samples, and they came from the United States, Italy and Spain. Sample material is recorded as cDNA or gDNA derived from T cells, B-cell-depleted T cells, or PBMCs.

Trimming left V 3 bases short and J 3 bases short, with 32 bases between. CDR1 is KGHSH, CDR2 LQKENI, per germline. The CDR3 has 21 amino acids. Seattle participants joined during active infection and were tracked over time. The TCR sequence derives from a man aged 65-85 years with COVID-19, enrolled during active disease. The source material was peripheral blood. This rearrangement joins TRBV18 to TRBJ1-1; D perhaps matches TRBD1 (5 bases). The DNA of the CDR3 is TGTGCCAGCTCACCTCGACCATTTCGTGCAGGCCTAGGGGAGGGTTACACTGAAGCTTTCTTT. It encodes CASSPRPFRAGLGEGYTEAFF.